The sequence of this T cell receptor (beta chain) was determined in a study of blood T cell repertoires in COVID-19. As for the study in general: COVID-19 samples from acute and convalescent phases originated in the United States, Italy and Spain.

Repertoires were generated with immunoSEQ multiplex PCR, while TCRdb's copy carries only in-frame clones and drops some. The sample comprises 250,000 to 350,000 clones, 80% to 90% of which are singletons, and roughly 2.3% rests with the top ten. Trimming cost V 1 base and J 2 bases, with 10 bases left between them. CDR3 length: 15 amino acids. CDR1 SGHAT and CDR2 FQNNGV come from the germline V gene. This clone appeared once. The sequenced material came from PBMCs or T cells enriched from blood (not recorded which). This TCR derives from a woman aged 18-29 years who had recovered from COVID-19. This chain connects TRBV11-2 to TRBJ2-3; D is perhaps TRBD1 (5 bases). CDR3 coding DNA: TGTGCCAGCAGCTTAGGGGTAGGGGACACAGATACGCAGTATTTT. The encoded protein is CASSLGVGDTDTQYF.